A selection of T cell receptor beta chains follows, all from one sample in a study of cytomegalovirus exposure and HLA in healthy donors. Clones were read by immunoSEQ multiplex PCR, and TCRdb kept only the in-frame ones, dropping some. This sample yields approximately 150,000 clones, of which 75% to 85% are seen a single time; roughly 4.4% belongs to the top ten. The source material was PBMCs. These receptors were obtained from a man between 25 and 39 years old in good health and CMV-seronegative. Both conserved end residues are part of each CDR3. A D gene is named only where the DNA matches it firmly. Clone size is not always given. Where it is, it says once, few, many or a class for expanded clones.

d_gene,j_gene,v_gene,abundance,CDR3nt,CDR3aa
TRBD1,TRBJ2-1,TRBV7-6,once,TGTGCCAGCGACCCAGGGGGAGTAGAGCAGTTCTTC,CASDPGGVEQFF
TRBD2,TRBJ2-1,TRBV19,-,TGTGCCAGTACCCCGACTAGCGGAACCTACAATGAGCAGTTCTTC,CASTPTSGTYNEQFF
-,TRBJ2-5,TRBV7-9,-,TGTGCCAGCAGCTTAGACAAAGAGACCCAGTACTTC,CASSLDKETQYF
TRBD1,TRBJ2-2,TRBV27,-,TGTGCCAGCAGTTCATCGACAGGGGGCGACACCGGGGAGCTGTTTTTT,CASSSSTGGDTGELFF
TRBD1,TRBJ1-4,TRBV5-1,-,TGCGCCAGCAGCCTTGGACAGGGAACTAATGAAAAACTGTTTTTT,CASSLGQGTNEKLFF
TRBD2,TRBJ2-7,TRBV23-1,-,TGCGCCAGCAGTCACCCTGGACCGGGGGGGAGGGTATCCTACGAGCAGTACTTC,CASSHPGPGGRVSYEQYF
TRBD2,TRBJ2-1,TRBV10-3,once,TGTGCCATCAGTGATTATGAGACTAGCGGGATATACAATGAGCAGTTCTTC,CAISDYETSGIYNEQFF
-,TRBJ2-3,TRBV7-8,-,TGTGCCAGCAGCTTAAACAGGGCGACAGTAACTAGCACAGATACGCAGTATTTT,CASSLNRATVTSTDTQYF
-,TRBJ2-7,TRBV7-2,once,TGTGCCAGCAGCCGGGACTTAACCTACGAGCAGTACTTC,CASSRDLTYEQYF
-,TRBJ2-2,TRBV19,once,TGTGCCAGTAGTGACCCTTCCACGGCGGAGAACACCGGGGAGCTGTTTTTT,CASSDPSTAENTGELFF
-,TRBJ1-2,TRBV19,-,TGTGCCAGTAGTTCATCATCGGGCTATGGCTACACCTTC,CASSSSSGYGYTF
-,TRBJ2-5,TRBV7-2,-,TGTGCCAGCAGCGCTTGGGGAGACGGGACCCAGTACTTC,CASSAWGDGTQYF
-,TRBJ2-7,TRBV7-2,-,TGTGCCAGCAGCTTAGGTTTGAGCTCCTACGAGCAGTACTTC,CASSLGLSSYEQYF
-,TRBJ1-2,TRBV5-1,-,TGCGCCAGCAGCTTGGCAGGGTTTGGCTACACCTTC,CASSLAGFGYTF
TRBD1,TRBJ2-7,TRBV2,-,TGTGCCAGCAGGGTTAGGGACAGCTCCTACGAGCAGTACTTC,CASRVRDSSYEQYF
TRBD1,TRBJ2-7,TRBV6-5,once,TGTGCCAGCAGTTGGACAGGGGGCTATTACGAGCAGTACTTC,CASSWTGGYYEQYF
TRBD2,TRBJ2-2,TRBV9,once,TGTGCCAGCAGCCTAAGCGGGGGGAGCACCGGGGAGCTGTTTTTT,CASSLSGGSTGELFF
TRBD1,TRBJ2-2,TRBV5-1,-,TGCGCCAGCAGTTTTAACCCCGGGACAGGGGGGCCCGGGGAGCTGTTTTTT,CASSFNPGTGGPGELFF
-,TRBJ1-2,TRBV7-8,-,TGTGCCAGCAGCTTAGTGAGGGCTGGCTACACCTTC,CASSLVRAGYTF
-,TRBJ2-6,TRBV10-3,-,TGTGCCATCAGTGGATCCGGGACACCCGTACTCTACAGGGCCAACGTCCTGACTTTC,CAISGSGTPVLYRANVLTF